This TCR beta chain was retrieved from a study of post-analysis software for immune sequencing data. Study context: Relapsing-remitting, secondary progressive and progressive-relapsing courses of multiple sclerosis were included.

The CDR3 is 17 residues long. The germline V gene has CDR1 SGHVS and CDR2 FNYEAQ. Losses at the gene ends were 2 bases for V and 5 bases for J; bases not matched to a gene: 11. Study-level findings and limits: Four to six TRBV segments appeared more often in patients than in controls, and TRBV5-6, TRBV5-1 and TRBV20-1 were among these. Controls significantly exceeded multiple sclerosis patients in normalized Chao1 diversity. With F measure, samples from one preparation batch clustered together strongly.

Presence of unique molecular identifiers characterized the TCR beta cDNA libraries. Approximately 500,000 cDNA molecules were obtained per 1 to 10 million input T cells. A single record per CDR3 protein comes from TCRdb applying MiXCR to the PCR reads. The sample has about 430,000 distinct CDR3 sequences, approximately 37% seen once. This clonotype occurred a few times. The antigen is unknown. V is TRBV7-6 and J is TRBJ2-5; 10 bases agree with TRBD2. The TCR originated in a girl aged 2 to 10 with multiple sclerosis. Sample: blood. The chain's CDR3 is CASSLFNKRGGRETQYF. The CDR3 DNA sequence: TGTGCCAGCAGCTTATTTAATAAGCGGGGGGGCCGGGAGACCCAGTACTTC.